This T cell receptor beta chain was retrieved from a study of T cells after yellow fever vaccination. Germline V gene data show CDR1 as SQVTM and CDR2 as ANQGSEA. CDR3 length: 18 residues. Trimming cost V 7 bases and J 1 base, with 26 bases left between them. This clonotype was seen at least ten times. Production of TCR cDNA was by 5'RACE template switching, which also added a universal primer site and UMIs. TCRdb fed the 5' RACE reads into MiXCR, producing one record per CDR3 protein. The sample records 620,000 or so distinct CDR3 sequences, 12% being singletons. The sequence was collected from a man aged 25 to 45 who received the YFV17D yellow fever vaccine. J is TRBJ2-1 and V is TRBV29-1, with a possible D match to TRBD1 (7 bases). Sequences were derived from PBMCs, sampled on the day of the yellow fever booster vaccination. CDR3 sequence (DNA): TGCAGCGGCCGAAGCTACCAGGGGGGATCCTTTTCCTACAATGAGCAGTTCTTC. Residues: CSGRSYQGGSFSYNEQFF.